A single T cell receptor (beta chain) is shown here with its context. The repertoire was sequenced with immunoSEQ multiplex PCR; TCRdb's copy has only in-frame clones and lacks some. The table records roughly 6,500 clones, 90% to 96% of them present only once. This sample is drawn from a study of technical replicates of blood from a few donors. This CDR3 has 14 residues. Germline V gives CDR1 KGHSH, CDR2 LQKENI. Germline trimming cut 3 bases from V and 7 bases from J; bases unmatched to any gene: 8. Sequencing was performed on PBMCs. The clonotype comes from a human donor in good health. The V call is TRBV18, the J call TRBJ2-7; TRBD1 matches 8 bases. The CDR3 sequence: CASSPGTGFEEQYF. CDR3 nucleotides: TGTGCCAGCTCACCCGGGACAGGTTTCGAAGAGCAGTACTTC.